This paragraph covers one T cell receptor (beta chain) sequence. Its antigen is still unknown. This CDR3 has 14 amino acids. With 5 bases clipped from V and 7 bases from J, the junction kept 7 bases outside the gene matches. The V gene's germline CDR1 is KGHSH and CDR2 LQKENI. This sample is drawn from a study of cytomegalovirus exposure and HLA in healthy donors. PCR amplification relied on 60 Vbeta primers (plus 13 Jbeta primers). Sequencing used immunoSEQ multiplex PCR; TCRdb keeps in-frame clones, though not all of them. The table lists around 74,000 clones, roughly 74% of them singletons. Study-level findings and limits: Certain sequence variants were highly shared and formed a cluster, and this cluster was likely a sequencing artifact.

The TCR comes from a man aged 40-49 years in good health and CMV-seronegative. V usage is TRBV18 and J usage is TRBJ1-5, with 8 bases aligning to TRBD1. Sequenced: PBMCs. The DNA of the CDR3 is TGTGCCAGCTCAATCGGACAGGGAAAACAGCCCCAGCATTTT. As protein: CASSIGQGKQPQHF. The whole variable domain, remainder taken from reference TRBV18 and TRBJ1-5, is NAGVMQNPRHLVRRRGQEARLRCSPMKGHSHVYWYRQLPEEGLKFMVYLQKENIIDESGMPKERFSAEFPKEGPSILRIQQVVRGDSAAYFCASSIGQGKQPQHFGDGTRLSIL.